This TCR beta chain appears in the sequencing data of a study of T cells after posttransplantation cyclophosphamide. TCRdb's copy holds only in-frame clones and misses some; the assay was immunoSEQ multiplex PCR. The sample yields roughly 12,000 clones, about 2.1% seen once. Study-wide results and caveats: TRB clonality was highly associated with recipient CMV seropositivity and reactivation.

The CDR3 runs to 14 residues. Germline CDR1 is SEHNR and CDR2 is FQNEAQ (reference sequence). Busulfan-fludarabine conditioning, marrow transplant, and cyclophosphamide on days +3 and +4 were administered. Remarks on this clone: The antigen remains undetermined.

The sample here was PBMCs, taken after allogeneic stem cell transplant with posttransplant cyclophosphamide. This rearrangement joins TRBV7-9 to TRBJ2-5; D not resolved. The assigned J gene may be wrong: the sequence end matches TRBJ2-7 better. This receptor was taken from a male patient between 25 and 39 years old who received an allogeneic stem cell transplant from a related donor, was CMV-positive, and had no GVHD. Some T cells may be the graft donor's. The CDR3 DNA follows: TGTGCCAGCAGCTTAGGAGGAGAATGGTACGAGCAGTACTTC. It yields the protein CASSLGGEWYEQYF.